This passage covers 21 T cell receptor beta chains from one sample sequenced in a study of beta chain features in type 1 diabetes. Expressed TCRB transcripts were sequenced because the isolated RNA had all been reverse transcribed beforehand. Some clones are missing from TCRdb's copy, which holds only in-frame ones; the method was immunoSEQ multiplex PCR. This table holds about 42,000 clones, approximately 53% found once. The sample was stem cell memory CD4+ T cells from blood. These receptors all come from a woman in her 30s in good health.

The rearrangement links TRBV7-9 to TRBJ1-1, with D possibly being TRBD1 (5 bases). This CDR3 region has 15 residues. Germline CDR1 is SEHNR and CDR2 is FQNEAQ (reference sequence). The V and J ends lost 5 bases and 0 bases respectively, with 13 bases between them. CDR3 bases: TGTGCCAGCAGCGGGCCGGGGGGGGTGAACACTGAAGCTTTCTTT. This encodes CASSGPGGVNTEAFF.

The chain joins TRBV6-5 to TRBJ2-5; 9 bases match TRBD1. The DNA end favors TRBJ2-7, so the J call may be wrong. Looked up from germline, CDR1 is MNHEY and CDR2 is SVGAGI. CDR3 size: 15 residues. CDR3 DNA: TGTGCCAGCAGTTACTCTGGGACAGGGACCTACGAGCAGTACTTC. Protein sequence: CASSYSGTGTYEQYF.

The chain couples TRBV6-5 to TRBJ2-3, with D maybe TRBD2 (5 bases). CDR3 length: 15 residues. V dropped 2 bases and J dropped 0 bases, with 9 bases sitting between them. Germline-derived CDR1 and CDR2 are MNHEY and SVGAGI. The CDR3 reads CASSYGAESTDTQYF. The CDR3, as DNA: TGTGCCAGCAGTTACGGAGCGGAGAGCACAGATACGCAGTATTTT.

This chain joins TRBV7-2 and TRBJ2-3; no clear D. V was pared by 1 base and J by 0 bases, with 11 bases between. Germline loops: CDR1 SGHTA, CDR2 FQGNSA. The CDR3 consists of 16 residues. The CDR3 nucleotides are TGTGCCAGCAGCTTAGTCGGTGGAGATAGCACAGATACGCAGTATTTT. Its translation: CASSLVGGDSTDTQYF.

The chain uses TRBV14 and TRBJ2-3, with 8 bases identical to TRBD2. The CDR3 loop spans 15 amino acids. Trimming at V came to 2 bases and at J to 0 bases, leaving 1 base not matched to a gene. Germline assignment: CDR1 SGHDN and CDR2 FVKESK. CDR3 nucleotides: TGTGCCAGCAGCCAAACGGGGGGGAGCACAGATACGCAGTATTTT. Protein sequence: CASSQTGGSTDTQYF.

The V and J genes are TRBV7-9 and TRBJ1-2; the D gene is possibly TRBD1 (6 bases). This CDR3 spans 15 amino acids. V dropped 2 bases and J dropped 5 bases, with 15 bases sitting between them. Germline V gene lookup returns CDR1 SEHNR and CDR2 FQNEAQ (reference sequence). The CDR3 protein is CASSLSGAHSYGYTF. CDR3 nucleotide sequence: TGTGCCAGCAGCTTATCAGGGGCGCATTCGTATGGCTACACCTTC. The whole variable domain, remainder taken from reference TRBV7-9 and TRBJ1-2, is DTGVSQNPRHKITKRGQNVTFRCDPISEHNRLYWYRQTLGQGPEFLTYFQNEAQLEKSRLLSDRFSAERPKGSFSTLEIQRTEQGDSAMYLCASSLSGAHSYGYTFGSGTRLTVV.

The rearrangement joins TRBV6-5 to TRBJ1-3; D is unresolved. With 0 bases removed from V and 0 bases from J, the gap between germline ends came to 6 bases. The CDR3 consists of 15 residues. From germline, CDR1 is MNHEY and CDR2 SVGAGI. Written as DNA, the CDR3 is TGTGCCAGCAGTTACTCGGAGAGCTCTGGAAACACCATATATTTT. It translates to CASSYSESSGNTIYF.

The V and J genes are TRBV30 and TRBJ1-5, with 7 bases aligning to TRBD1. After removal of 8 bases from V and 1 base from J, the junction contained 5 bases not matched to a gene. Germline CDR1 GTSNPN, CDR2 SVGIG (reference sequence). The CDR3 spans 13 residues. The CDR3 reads CARSTGSNQPQHF. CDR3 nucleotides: TGTGCCCGATCGACAGGGAGCAATCAGCCCCAGCATTTT.

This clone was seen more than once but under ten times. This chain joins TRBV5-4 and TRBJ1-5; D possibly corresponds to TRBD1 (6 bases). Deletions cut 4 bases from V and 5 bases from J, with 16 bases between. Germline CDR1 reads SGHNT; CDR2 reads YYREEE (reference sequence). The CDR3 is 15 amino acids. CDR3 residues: CASSQSTGRDQPQHF. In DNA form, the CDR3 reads TGTGCCAGCAGCCAAAGTACAGGGAGGGATCAGCCCCAGCATTTT.

The chain's CDR3 is CASSLAREIDTQYF. As DNA, the CDR3 is TGTGCCAGCAGCTTAGCGAGGGAAATAGATACGCAGTATTTT. The rearrangement joins TRBV7-2 to TRBJ2-3; tentative D call: TRBD2 (5 bases). V lost 0 bases to trimming and J lost 5 bases, with 9 bases between them. CDR3 length: 14 amino acids. CDR1 and CDR2 (germline): SGHTA, FQGNSA.

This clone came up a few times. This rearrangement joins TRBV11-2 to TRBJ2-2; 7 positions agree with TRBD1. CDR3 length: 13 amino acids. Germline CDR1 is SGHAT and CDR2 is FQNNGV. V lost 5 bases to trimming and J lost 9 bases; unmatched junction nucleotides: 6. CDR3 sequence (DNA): TGTGCCAGCAGCCCCGACAGGGCCAGGGAGCTGTTTTTT. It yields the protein CASSPDRARELFF.

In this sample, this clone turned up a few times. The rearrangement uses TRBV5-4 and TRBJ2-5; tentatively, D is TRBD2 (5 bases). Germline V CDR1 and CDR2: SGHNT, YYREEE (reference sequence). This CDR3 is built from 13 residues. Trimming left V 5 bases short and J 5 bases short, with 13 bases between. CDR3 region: CASSFGGEETQYF. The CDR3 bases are TGTGCCAGCAGTTTTGGAGGAGAGGAGACCCAGTACTTC. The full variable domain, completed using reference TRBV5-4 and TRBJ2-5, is ETGVTQSPTHLIKTRGQQVTLRCSSQSGHNTVSWYQQALGQGPQFIFQYYREEENGRGNFPPRFSGLQFPNYSSELNVNALELDDSALYLCASSFGGEETQYFGPGTRLLVL.

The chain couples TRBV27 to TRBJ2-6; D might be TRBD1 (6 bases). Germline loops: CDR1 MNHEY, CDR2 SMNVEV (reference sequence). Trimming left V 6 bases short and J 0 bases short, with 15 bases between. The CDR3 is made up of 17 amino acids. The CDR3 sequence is CASSPGQLPSGANVLTF. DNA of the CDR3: TGTGCCAGCAGCCCCGGACAGTTGCCCTCTGGGGCCAACGTCCTGACTTTC. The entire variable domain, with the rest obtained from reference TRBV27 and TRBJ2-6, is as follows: EAQVTQNPRYLITVTGKKLTVTCSQNMNHEYMSWYRQDPGLGLRQIYYSMNVEVTDKGDVPEGYKVSRKEKRNFPLILESPSPNQTSLYFCASSPGQLPSGANVLTFGAGSRLTVL.

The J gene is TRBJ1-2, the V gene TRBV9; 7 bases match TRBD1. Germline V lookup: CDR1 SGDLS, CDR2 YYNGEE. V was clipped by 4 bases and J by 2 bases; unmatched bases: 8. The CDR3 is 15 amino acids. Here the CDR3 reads CASSLRQGANYGYTF. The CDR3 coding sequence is TGTGCCAGCAGCTTAAGACAGGGCGCCAACTATGGCTACACCTTC.

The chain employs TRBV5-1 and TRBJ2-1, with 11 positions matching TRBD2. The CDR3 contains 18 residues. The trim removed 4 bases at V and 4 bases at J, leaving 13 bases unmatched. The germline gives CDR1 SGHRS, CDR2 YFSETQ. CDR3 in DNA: TGCGCCAGCAGCCCTACTAGCGGGAGTAGCATTGGGTACAATGAGCAGTTCTTC. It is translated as CASSPTSGSSIGYNEQFF.

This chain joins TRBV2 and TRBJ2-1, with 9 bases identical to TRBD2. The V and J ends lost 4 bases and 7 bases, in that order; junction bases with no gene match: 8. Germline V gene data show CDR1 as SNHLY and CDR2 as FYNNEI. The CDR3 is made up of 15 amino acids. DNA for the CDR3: TGTGCCAGCAGTGGTGGTAGCGGGAGAGGGAATGAGCAGTTCTTC. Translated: CASSGGSGRGNEQFF.

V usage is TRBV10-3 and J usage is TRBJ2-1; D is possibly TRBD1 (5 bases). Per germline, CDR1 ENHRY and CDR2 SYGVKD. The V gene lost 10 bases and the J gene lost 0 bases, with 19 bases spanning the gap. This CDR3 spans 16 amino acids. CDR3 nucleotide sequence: TGTGCCACTGGGGCTATACCGCCTAGCTCCTACAATGAGCAGTTCTTC. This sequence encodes CATGAIPPSSYNEQFF.

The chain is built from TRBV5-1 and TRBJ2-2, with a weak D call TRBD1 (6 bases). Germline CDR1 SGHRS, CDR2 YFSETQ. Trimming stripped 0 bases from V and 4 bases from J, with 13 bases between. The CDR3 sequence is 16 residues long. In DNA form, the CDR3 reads TGCGCCAGCAGCTTGGTACAGGGACGCGGCACCGGGGAGCTGTTTTTT. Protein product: CASSLVQGRGTGELFF.

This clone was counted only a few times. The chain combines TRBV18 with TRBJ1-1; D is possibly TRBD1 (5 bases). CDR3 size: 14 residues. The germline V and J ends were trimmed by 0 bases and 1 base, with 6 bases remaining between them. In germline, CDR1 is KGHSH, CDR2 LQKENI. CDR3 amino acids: CASSPPTANTEAFF. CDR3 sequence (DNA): TGTGCCAGCTCACCACCGACAGCGAACACTGAAGCTTTCTTT.

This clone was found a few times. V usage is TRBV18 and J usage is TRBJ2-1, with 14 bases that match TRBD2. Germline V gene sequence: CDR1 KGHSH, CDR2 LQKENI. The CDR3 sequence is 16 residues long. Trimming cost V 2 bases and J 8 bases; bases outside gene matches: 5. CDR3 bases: TGTGCCAGCTCACCAACTGGACTAGCGGGAGGACATGAGCAGTTCTTC. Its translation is CASSPTGLAGGHEQFF.

The CDR3 coding sequence is TGTGCCAGCAGCTTAACCGTTGGAGGGCGTGGTACAGATACGCAGTATTTT. This encodes CASSLTVGGRGTDTQYF. The rearrangement links TRBV7-3 to TRBJ2-3, with a tentative D call TRBD2 (6 bases). CDR3 length equals 17 residues. V dropped 0 bases and J dropped 3 bases, with 16 bases sitting between them. Germline V lookup: CDR1 SGHTA, CDR2 FQGTGA.